Included here is one T cell receptor (beta chain) sequence, with context. Repertoires were generated with immunoSEQ multiplex PCR, while TCRdb's copy carries only in-frame clones and drops some. The table shows 12,000 to 15,000 clones, with around 85% occurring only once. This sample was included in a study of follicular helper T cells after annual influenza vaccination. Indicated time point: 2014-2015 season, 7 days after vaccination. Adults were given seasonal inactivated influenza vaccine, and blood CD4 subsets were sorted before and after vaccination. Sorted cTfh were non-naive CD4+CXCR5+PD-1+, either ICOS+CD38+ or ICOS-CD38-. This sample comprised CXCR5+ CD38- circulating T follicular helper cells from blood, obtained 7 days after influenza vaccination. This sample's subset: circulating Tfh, non-naive CD4+CXCR5+PD-1+ (ICOS+CD38+ or ICOS-CD38-). The sequence came from an adult who received the influenza vaccine.

Here the CDR3 reads CASSLNSNQPQHF. CDR3 DNA: TGTGCCAGCAGCCTTAATAGCAATCAGCCCCAGCATTTT. This chain uses TRBV4-2 with TRBJ1-5, with D unresolved. This CDR3 is 13 amino acids long. CDR1 and CDR2 from the germline V gene are LGHNA and YNFKEQ. V dropped 4 bases and J dropped 0 bases, with 4 bases sitting between them.